Listed below are T cell receptor beta chains from one sample, sequenced in a study of blood T cell repertoires in COVID-19. Profiling relied on immunoSEQ multiplex PCR, and the TCRdb table lists in-frame clones only, not all of them. The sample holds about 300,000 clones, about 85% seen once. The sequenced material came from peripheral blood. All receptors come from a human donor in a cohort sampled during active COVID-19. The conserved cysteine and the conserved F or W are not part of the CDR3 here. A clone size is listed for some rows: how often the clone was seen (once, few, many), or a class if it is expanded.

J | size | length | V | CDR3
TRBJ2-1 | - | 12 | TRBV6-1 | ASLDRGMGNEQF
TRBJ2-7 | - | 12 | TRBV18 | ASSPRGLAYEQY
TRBJ2-1 | - | 13 | TRBV18 | ASSPPLTRDNEQF
TRBJ1-1 | - | 11 | TRBV19 | ASRFQMNTEAF
TRBJ2-2 | - | 13 | TRBV7-2 | ASSSGQGTTGELF
TRBJ1-2 | - | 13 | TRBV4-3 | ASSPGNPTNYGYT
TRBJ2-5 | once | 11 | TRBV7-9 | ASSLTLAETQY
TRBJ1-2 | - | 12 | TRBV4-2 | ASSQGEGFLRYT
TRBJ2-2 | many | 14 | TRBV7-8 | ASSPYRVTNTGELF
TRBJ1-2 | - | 13 | TRBV15 | ATSRLPDRVYGYT
TRBJ2-7 | - | 10 | TRBV5-1 | ASSLSSYEQY
TRBJ1-2 | - | 10 | TRBV6-6 | ASSYSRDGYT
TRBJ1-5 | - | 11 | TRBV19 | ASKDRNNQPQH
TRBJ2-7 | - | 13 | TRBV24-1 | ATSDFGDTAYEQY
TRBJ2-7 | - | 10 | TRBV19 | ASRRGQSEQY
TRBJ1-1 | - | 13 | TRBV24-1 | ATSESRGRGTEAF
TRBJ2-3 | few | 14 | TRBV5-1 | ASRGGGARRTDTQY